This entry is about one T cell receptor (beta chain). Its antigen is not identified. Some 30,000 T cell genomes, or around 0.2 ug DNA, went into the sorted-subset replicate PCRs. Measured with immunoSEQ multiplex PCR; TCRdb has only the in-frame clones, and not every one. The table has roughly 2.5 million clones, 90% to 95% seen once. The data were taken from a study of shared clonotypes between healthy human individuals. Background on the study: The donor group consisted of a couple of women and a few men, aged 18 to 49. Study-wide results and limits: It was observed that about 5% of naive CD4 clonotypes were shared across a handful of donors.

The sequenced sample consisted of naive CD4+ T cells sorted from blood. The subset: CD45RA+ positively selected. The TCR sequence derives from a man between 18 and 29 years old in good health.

DNA for the CDR3: TGTGCCAGCAGTTACTCCTTGGGACTAGCGGAAGAGACCCAGTACTTC. Protein sequence: CASSYSLGLAEETQYF. The V gene is TRBV6-5, the J gene TRBJ2-5; 11 nucleotides agree with TRBD2. V was pared by 0 bases and J by 3 bases, with 3 bases of the junction left unmatched. Per the germline V gene, CDR1 is MNHEY and CDR2 is SVGAGI. The CDR3 covers 16 residues.